The 6 T cell receptor beta chains below were found in one sample sequenced in a study of blood T cell repertoires in COVID-19. The protocol was immunoSEQ multiplex PCR, while the TCRdb copy is restricted to in-frame clones and leaves out a portion. The sample has some 330,000 clones, 85% to 90% seen once. The sequenced material came from PBMCs or T cells enriched from blood (not recorded which). The receptors come from a man younger than 45 who had recovered from COVID-19.

A few counts support this clone. The CDR3 protein is CASSLPGATDYEQYF. CDR3 in DNA: TGTGCCAGCAGCTTGCCAGGGGCCACCGACTACGAGCAGTACTTC. The chain has TRBV5-6 and TRBJ2-7, with D perhaps matching TRBD1 (6 bases). This CDR3 has 15 amino acids. V was cut by 1 base and J by 3 bases, with 14 bases left in between. Germline CDR1 SGHDT, CDR2 YYEEEE.

The chain links TRBV6-4 to TRBJ1-2; the match to TRBD1 covers 7 bases. The length of the CDR3 is 14 residues. The germline gives CDR1 MRHNA, CDR2 SNTAGT. Unmatched junction bases numbered 5, after V lost 2 bases and J lost 5 bases. DNA of the CDR3: TGTGCCAGCAGTGACCCACCGACAGGGTATGGCTACACCTTC. This codes for CASSDPPTGYGYTF.

The chain is built from TRBV28 and TRBJ1-2, with 8 bases fitting TRBD1. The CDR3 consists of 13 residues. The germline CDR1 and CDR2 sequences are MDHEN and SYDVKM. The J segment lost 7 bases and the V segment lost 2 bases, leaving 3 bases of the junction unmatched. The CDR3 sequence is CASSLQGARGYTF. DNA of the CDR3: TGTGCCAGCAGTTTACAGGGGGCTCGTGGCTACACCTTC.

This chain's CDR3 is CASSQIASGPYEQYF. CDR3 nucleotide sequence: TGTGCCAGCAGCCAGATAGCTAGCGGGCCCTACGAGCAGTACTTC. The V call is TRBV14, the J call TRBJ2-7, with TRBD2 identical over 8 bases. The CDR3 covers 15 residues. Germline V gene sequence: CDR1 SGHDN, CDR2 FVKESK. The V segment lost 3 bases and the J segment 2 bases; nucleotides outside the gene matches: 6.

The genes are TRBV28 and TRBJ1-6; 10 nucleotides align to TRBD1. The V and J ends lost 3 bases and 8 bases, in that order; junction bases with no gene match: 19. From germline, CDR1 is MDHEN and CDR2 SYDVKM. CDR3 size: 20 residues. This CDR3 is CASSFYYDRGRFGMDSPLHF. The CDR3 DNA follows: TGTGCCAGCAGTTTCTATTACGACAGGGGGCGATTCGGGATGGATTCACCCCTCCACTTT.

This clone turned up a few times. The CDR3 spells CASSHGTGDEGNTIYF. The CDR3 coding sequence is TGTGCCAGCTCACATGGGACAGGGGATGAAGGAAACACCATATATTTT. The rearrangement uses TRBV18 and TRBJ1-3; 10 bases line up with TRBD1. The CDR3 consists of 16 residues. V was pared by 4 bases and J by 4 bases, with 7 bases of the junction left unmatched. Looked up from germline, CDR1 is KGHSH and CDR2 is LQKENI. The full variable domain, completed using reference TRBV18 and TRBJ1-3, is NAGVMQNPRHLVRRRGQEARLRCSPMKGHSHVYWYRQLPEEGLKFMVYLQKENIIDESGMPKERFSAEFPKEGPSILRIQQVVRGDSAAYFCASSHGTGDEGNTIYFGEGSWLTVV.